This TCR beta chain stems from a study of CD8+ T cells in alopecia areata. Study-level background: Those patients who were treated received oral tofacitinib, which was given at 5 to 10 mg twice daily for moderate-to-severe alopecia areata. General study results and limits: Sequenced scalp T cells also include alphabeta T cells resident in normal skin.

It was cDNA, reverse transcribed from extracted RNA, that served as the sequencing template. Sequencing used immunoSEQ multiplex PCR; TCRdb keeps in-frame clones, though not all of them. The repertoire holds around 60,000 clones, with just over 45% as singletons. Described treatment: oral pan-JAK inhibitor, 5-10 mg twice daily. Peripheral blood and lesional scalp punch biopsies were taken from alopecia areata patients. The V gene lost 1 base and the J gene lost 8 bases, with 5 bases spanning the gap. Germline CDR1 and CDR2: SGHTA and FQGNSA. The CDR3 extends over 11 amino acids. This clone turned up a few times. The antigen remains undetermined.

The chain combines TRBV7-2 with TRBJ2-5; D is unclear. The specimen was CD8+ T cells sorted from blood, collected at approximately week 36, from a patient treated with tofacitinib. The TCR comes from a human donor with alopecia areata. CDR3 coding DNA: TGTGCCAGCAGCTTAGGGGCCACCCAGTACTTC. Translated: CASSLGATQYF.